This T cell receptor beta chain was documented in a study of identical twins' blood T cells. On the study more broadly: Twelve libraries, six alpha and six beta, gave roughly 51 million reads.

CDR1 is MNHNY and CDR2 is SVGAGI in the germline V gene (reference sequence). V lost 7 bases and J 6 bases, leaving 16 bases between the germline ends. CDR3 length equals 14 residues. TCRdb reprocessed the 5' RACE reads with MiXCR, giving one entry per CDR3 protein. The sample has around 380,000 distinct CDR3 sequences, roughly 28% seen once; the top ten hold approximately 6.6%. The genes are TRBV6-6 and TRBJ2-1, with D tentatively TRBD2 (5 bases). The material sequenced was PBMCs. This TCR was recovered from a woman aged 18 to 55 in good health. CDR3 nucleotide sequence: TGTGCCAGCACCCATAGAGGGCTGCCCAATGAGCAGTTCTTC. Its protein product is CASTHRGLPNEQFF.